The 9 T cell receptor beta chains in this list originate from one sample, sequenced in a study of blood T cell repertoires in COVID-19. Profiling relied on immunoSEQ multiplex PCR, and the TCRdb table lists in-frame clones only, not all of them. Here the sample spans 100,000 to 110,000 clones, approximately 80% being singletons. Specimen: peripheral blood. Source of these receptors: a middle-aged man with active or convalescent COVID-19.

Concerning this clone itself: The sample carries other DNA sequences with the same CDR3. The chain links TRBV24-1 to TRBJ1-2; 10 nucleotides align to TRBD1. V trimming: 3 bases; J trimming: 1 base; junction bases outside the gene matches: 1. The germline CDR1 and CDR2 sequences are KGHDR and SFDVKD. The CDR3 is 15 amino acids. The CDR3 sequence is CATSDRTGGNYGYTF. For the CDR3, the DNA is TGTGCCACCAGTGATAGGACAGGGGGTAACTATGGCTACACCTTC.

This chain links TRBV29-1 with TRBJ2-1; maybe TRBD2 (5 bases). The V and J ends lost 3 bases and 4 bases respectively, with 10 bases between them. From germline, CDR1 is SQVTM and CDR2 ANQGSEA. This CDR3 has 13 amino acids. Here the CDR3 DNA reads TGCAGCGTTGAGTCTAGCTGGTACAATGAGCAGTTCTTC. Its translation: CSVESSWYNEQFF.

V and J are TRBV3-1 (or the pseudogene TRBV3-2) and TRBJ1-2, with a weak D call TRBD1 (5 bases). This CDR3 spans 14 amino acids. The V end lost 2 bases, the J end lost 8 bases, and 15 bases lay between the germline ends. CDR1 and CDR2 from the germline V gene are LGHDT and YNNKEL (reference sequence). The CDR3 sequence is CASSQRGTFSGYTF. DNA for the CDR3: TGTGCCAGCAGCCAACGGGGGACCTTTAGCGGCTACACCTTC.

J is TRBJ2-2 and V is TRBV7-3; possibly TRBD2 for D (5 bases). The length of the CDR3 is 14 residues. Germline assignment: CDR1 SGHTA and CDR2 FQGTGA. V dropped 5 bases and J dropped 4 bases, with 11 bases sitting between them. As DNA, the CDR3 is TGTGCCAGCAGCCCGAGGAGGTCCACCGGGGAGCTGTTTTTT. Translated, it gives CASSPRRSTGELFF.

The chain combines TRBV3-1 (or the pseudogene TRBV3-2) with TRBJ1-3; 8 bases fit TRBD1. V dropped 4 bases and J dropped 0; count of bases not matched to a gene: 11. Germline CDR1 is LGHDT and CDR2 is YNNKEL (reference sequence). The CDR3 length is 18 residues. For the CDR3, the DNA is TGTGCCAGCAGCCCTAAGACCGGACAGGGAGACTCTGGAAACACCATATATTTT. Residues: CASSPKTGQGDSGNTIYF.

V is TRBV19 and J is TRBJ2-7, with D unresolved. V was clipped by 4 bases and J by 2 bases, with 9 bases between them. The CDR3 runs 13 residues. Germline-derived CDR1 and CDR2 are LNHDA and SQIVND (reference sequence). The CDR3 bases are TGTGCCAGTAGTACCCCCCCCGCCTACGAGCAGTACTTC. This encodes CASSTPPAYEQYF.

The V gene is TRBV2, the J gene TRBJ1-1; D is perhaps TRBD1 (6 bases). V was pared by 8 bases and J by 11 bases, with 12 bases between. CDR1 is SNHLY and CDR2 is FYNNEI in the germline V gene. This CDR3 is built from 10 residues. The CDR3 bases are TGTGCCAGCCAGGCAGGGGTTGCTTTCTTT. Translation gives CASQAGVAFF.

This rearrangement joins TRBV7-6 to TRBJ2-7, with D possibly being TRBD1 (5 bases). Trimming pared 4 bases from V and 6 bases from J, leaving 10 bases between. This CDR3 is 12 amino acids long. CDR1 is SGHVS and CDR2 is FNYEAQ in the germline V gene. In DNA, the CDR3 is TGTGCCAGCAGCTCCAGGGATTCCGAGCAGTACTTC. Translating it yields CASSSRDSEQYF.

The rearrangement joins TRBV9 to TRBJ1-1, with 9 bases that match TRBD1. CDR1 and CDR2 (germline): SGDLS, YYNGEE. This CDR3 contains 15 residues. The V segment lost 0 bases and the J segment 4 bases; nucleotides outside the gene matches: 4. CDR3 sequence: CASSVVTGGGTEAFF. DNA for the CDR3: TGTGCCAGCAGCGTAGTCACAGGGGGCGGCACTGAAGCTTTCTTT. Complete variable domain (other parts from reference TRBV9 and TRBJ1-1): DSGVTQTPKHLITATGQRVTLRCSPRSGDLSVYWYQQSLDQGLQFLIQYYNGEERAKGNILERFSAQQFPDLHSELNLSSLELGDSALYFCASSVVTGGGTEAFFGQGTRLTVV.